This T cell receptor beta chain was captured in a study of cytomegalovirus exposure and HLA in healthy donors. This clone was found a few times. Antigen unknown. Germline lookup yields CDR1 LNHDA and CDR2 SQIVND (reference sequence). The length of the CDR3 is 16 residues. Trimming took 5 bases from V and 6 from J; bases not matched to a gene: 12. General observations from the study: Per a prior analysis, the majority of TCR beta V segments were productive roughly 87% or roughly 30% of the time. The authors listed 150 or so TCR beta chains as cytomegalovirus-associated.

PCR employed 60 Vbeta and 13 Jbeta primers. Authors' methods: Per a later analysis, the number of unique TCR beta chains was about 80 million, of which about 11 million were shared. Some clones are missing from TCRdb's copy, which holds only in-frame ones; the method was immunoSEQ multiplex PCR. Clonal size and the V and J genes are those of that table, whereas D and trimming came from the DNA. The sample holds 200,000 or so clones; around 85% are singletons and the top ten take 1.7%. This sequence originates from a man aged 50-59 years in good health and CMV-seronegative. The rearrangement links TRBV19 to TRBJ2-1; 8 bases are shared with TRBD2. The sample was PBMCs. The CDR3 here is CASSPGAGEGFNEQFF. Here the CDR3 DNA reads TGTGCCAGTAGTCCAGGAGCGGGAGAAGGTTTCAATGAGCAGTTCTTC.